The sequence of this TCR beta chain was determined in a study of cytomegalovirus exposure and HLA in healthy donors. Turning to this clone: What it binds is not known.

Notes on the study in general: As was reported, the HLA-A and HLA-B alleles of most subjects were accurately predicted from TCR beta sequences.

60 Vbeta and 13 Jbeta primers were used in PCR. Clones were sequenced by immunoSEQ multiplex PCR, and TCRdb holds only the in-frame ones, with some missing. The data contain approximately 150,000 clones, 70% to 80% of them singletons. CDR1 and CDR2 from the germline V gene are SGHRS and YFSETQ. This CDR3 is built from 15 residues. Trimming took off 4 bases at V and 3 bases at J, with 16 bases between the two ends. The V call is TRBV5-1, the J call TRBJ1-2, with D perhaps matching TRBD1 (6 bases). Source material: PBMCs. The sequence derives from a man aged 40-50 years in good health and CMV-seronegative. CDR3 in amino acids: CASSPLGGLHYGYTF. The DNA for the CDR3 is TGCGCCAGCAGCCCGCTTGGGGGCTTGCACTATGGCTACACCTTC.